Listed below are T cell receptor beta chains from one sample, sequenced in a study of T cell changes during pregnancy in multiple sclerosis. Produced via immunoSEQ multiplex PCR; TCRdb's table is partial and in-frame only. The table includes approximately 49,000 clones, roughly 90% detected once. The source was peripheral blood, collected after pregnancy. Receptor source: a female donor in good health, enrolled as a control in a pregnancy study. Each CDR3 is given with its conserved first and last residue. The order of the fields is D gene, V gene, clone size, J gene, CDR3 protein, CDR3 DNA. A D gene is named only where the DNA matches it firmly. Some rows have no size entry. The others give once, few or many, or a class for an expanded clone.

.,TRBV6-5,.,TRBJ2-2,CASSLVINTGELFF,TGTGCCAGCAGTCTTGTAATCAACACCGGGGAGCTGTTTTTT
TRBD2,TRBV19,.,TRBJ2-5,CASTTSGRAEETQYF,TGTGCCAGTACGACTAGCGGGAGGGCCGAAGAGACTCAGTACTTC
TRBD1,TRBV2,.,TRBJ1-2,CASSRDSFYGYTF,TGTGCCAGCAGTCGGGACAGCTTCTATGGCTACACCTTC
.,TRBV28,.,TRBJ1-5,CASSRAYSNQPQHF,TGTGCCAGCAGTAGAGCGTATAGCAATCAGCCCCAGCATTTT
TRBD2,TRBV7-8,.,TRBJ2-7,CASSLAGGRTYEQYF,TGTGCCAGCAGCCTAGCGGGAGGTAGAACCTACGAGCAGTACTTC
.,TRBV5-1,.,TRBJ2-7,CASSARGSFPYEQYF,TGCGCCAGCAGCGCCAGGGGTTCCTTTCCCTACGAGCAGTACTTC
.,TRBV6-5,once,TRBJ2-7,CASRSFSYEQYF,TGTGCCAGCAGGAGTTTCTCCTACGAGCAGTACTTC
TRBD1,TRBV6-5,.,TRBJ2-1,CASSYGRDRVYNEQFF,TGTGCCAGCAGTTACGGCCGGGACAGGGTCTACAATGAGCAGTTCTTC
.,TRBV18,.,TRBJ2-7,CASSPPEGTGYEQYF,TGTGCCAGCTCACCACCGGAGGGCACGGGATACGAGCAGTACTTC
TRBD1,TRBV27,few,TRBJ1-6,CASSLRDRGDSPLHF,TGTGCCAGCAGTTTAAGGGACAGGGGGGACTCACCCCTCCACTTT
.,TRBV5-8,once,TRBJ2-7,CASSEAGGSYEQYF,TGTGCCAGCAGCGAAGCAGGAGGCTCCTACGAGCAGTACTTC
.,TRBV5-1,.,TRBJ2-1,CASSLGGSRWEQFF,TGCGCCAGCAGCTTGGGCGGTTCAAGGTGGGAGCAGTTCTTC
TRBD2,TRBV19,.,TRBJ2-2,CASGTSGGQNTGELFF,TGTGCCAGCGGGACTAGCGGGGGGCAGAACACCGGGGAGCTGTTTTTT
.,TRBV9,.,TRBJ2-2,CASSVAPSGLTGELFF,TGTGCCAGCAGCGTAGCTCCCAGCGGTTTGACCGGGGAGCTGTTTTTT
TRBD1,TRBV19,.,TRBJ2-2,CASSIRQGQTGELFF,TGTGCCAGTAGTATAAGACAGGGCCAGACCGGGGAGCTGTTTTTT
TRBD1,TRBV10-1,.,TRBJ2-7,CASSNRGPPYEQYF,TGCGCCAGCAGTAACAGGGGGCCCCCCTACGAGCAGTACTTC
TRBD1,TRBV5-1,.,TRBJ1-2,CASSEDRGRGYTF,TGCGCCAGCAGCGAGGACAGGGGGCGAGGCTACACCTTC
TRBD2,TRBV29-1,.,TRBJ2-1,CSLRGGGSSYNEQFF,TGCAGCCTCCGGGGGGGAGGGAGCTCCTACAATGAGCAGTTCTTC
.,TRBV5-6,.,TRBJ2-3,CASSPGGTDTQYF,TGTGCCAGCAGTCCAGGGGGGACAGATACGCAGTATTTT
TRBD2,TRBV6-5,.,TRBJ2-7,CASNILREVEGQYF,TGTGCCAGCAATATACTACGGGAGGTAGAGGGGCAGTACTTC
.,TRBV9,.,TRBJ2-2,CASSVGGGANTGELFF,TGTGCCAGCAGCGTAGGCGGGGGCGCGAACACCGGGGAGCTGTTTTTT
.,TRBV6-5,few,TRBJ1-4,CASLRTATNEKLFF,TGTGCCAGCCTCAGAACCGCAACTAATGAAAAACTGTTTTTT
TRBD2,TRBV7-9,.,TRBJ2-3,CASSNRLAGTDTQYF,TGTGCCAGCAGCAACCGACTAGCGGGGACAGATACGCAGTATTTT
.,TRBV9,once,TRBJ2-7,CASSVDEGPYEQYF,TGTGCCAGCAGCGTAGATGAGGGTCCCTACGAGCAGTACTTC
.,TRBV21-1,once,TRBJ2-7,CASSMEGFNEQYF,TGTGCCAGCAGCATGGAGGGGTTTAACGAGCAGTACTTC
.,TRBV2,.,TRBJ2-2,CASMQGNTGELFF,TGTGCCAGCATGCAGGGCAACACCGGGGAGCTGTTTTTT